This entry concerns a single T cell receptor beta chain. Its antigen is not identified. The CDR3 spans 17 residues. Germline V gene lookup returns CDR1 DFQATT and CDR2 SNEGSKA (reference sequence). The authors generated TCR beta cDNA through 5'RACE template switching with UMIs. No DNA is given; TCRdb re-called the 5' RACE reads and lists each CDR3 protein once. Its clone listing holds 150,000 or so distinct CDR3 sequences. These data come from a study of T cells expressing NK-cell markers. Background on the study: Sorted CD3+CD56+NKG2C+, CD3+CD56+NKG2C- and CD3+CD56-NKG2C+ T cells supplied TCR beta repertoires. Findings and limits, study-wide: The CD3+CD56-NKG2C+ fraction was also led by these clonotypes in a few donors. Six or seven donors showed dominant NKG2C+ clonotypes comprising roughly 1.0-7.5% of their CD8+ T cells.

The V call is TRBV20-1, the J call TRBJ2-1; checking the TCRdb D call of TRBD1 is not possible without DNA. The sequence derives from a woman between 18 and 70 years old in good health. The sample consisted of blood T cells: a sorted CD56 or NKG2C T cell subset, CD4+ or CD8+ T cells, or bulk PBMC T cells (not recorded which). The CDR3 loop is CSAKALAGGASYNEQFF.